The 27 T cell receptor beta chains presented below share a single source sample, sequenced in a study of blood T cell repertoires in COVID-19. The method was immunoSEQ multiplex PCR; TCRdb's version includes in-frame clones alone and lacks a portion of them. This table has 140,000 or so clones, over 70% appearing once. Sequences were obtained from peripheral blood. The source of these receptors is a man aged 55 to 70 with active or convalescent COVID-19.

V and J are TRBV5-1 and TRBJ2-3, with D possibly TRBD1 on 5 matching bases. Trimming shortened V by 5 bases and J by 0 bases, and 10 bases separated the two germline ends. The germline V gene has CDR1 SGHRS and CDR2 YFSETQ. The CDR3 is made up of 14 amino acids. CDR3 residues: CASRWQGSTDTQYF. DNA for the CDR3: TGCGCCAGCAGGTGGCAGGGCAGCACAGATACGCAGTATTTT. The full variable domain, completed using reference TRBV5-1 and TRBJ2-3, is KAGVTQTPRYLIKTRGQQVTLSCSPISGHRSVSWYQQTPGQGLQFLFEYFSETQRNKGNFPGRFSGRQFSNSRSEMNVSTLELGDSALYLCASRWQGSTDTQYFGPGTRLTVL.

This clone has only a few counts. Other DNA variants within this sample encode the same CDR3. V and J are TRBV30 and TRBJ1-6; D ambiguous. Germline CDR1 and CDR2: GTSNPN and SVGIG (reference sequence). CDR3 length: 13 amino acids. With 0 bases removed from V and 7 bases from J, the gap between germline ends came to 7 bases. CDR3 sequence reads: CAWSVRENSPLHF. DNA of the CDR3: TGTGCCTGGAGTGTACGGGAAAATTCACCCCTCCACTTT.

This clone was observed a handful of times. The genes are TRBV24-1 and TRBJ2-4; perhaps TRBD2 as D (7 bases). V dropped 4 bases and J dropped 6 bases, with 12 bases sitting between them. The CDR3 extends over 14 amino acids. The germline V gene encodes CDR1 KGHDR and CDR2 SFDVKD. The CDR3 coding sequence is TGTGCCACCAGTGAGTCGGGGGGCGGAAACATTCAGTACTTC. Residues: CATSESGGGNIQYF.

The chain couples TRBV7-9 to TRBJ1-2; the D gene is possibly TRBD1 (6 bases). V was pared by 5 bases and J by 6 bases, with 19 bases between. The length of the CDR3 is 15 residues. In germline, CDR1 is SEHNR, CDR2 FQNEAQ (reference sequence). Written as DNA, the CDR3 is TGTGCCAGCAGCAGAGAACAGTCAGGGGAGAATGGCTACACCTTC. It codes for CASSREQSGENGYTF. Using reference TRBV7-9 and TRBJ1-2 for the parts outside the CDR3, the full variable domain is DTGVSQNPRHKITKRGQNVTFRCDPISEHNRLYWYRQTLGQGPEFLTYFQNEAQLEKSRLLSDRFSAERPKGSFSTLEIQRTEQGDSAMYLCASSREQSGENGYTFGSGTRLTVV.

This sequence joins TRBV11-2 and TRBJ1-6; D gene uncertain. The CDR3 sequence is 18 residues long. Per germline, CDR1 SGHAT and CDR2 FQNNGV. V lost 1 base and J 0 bases, leaving 13 bases between the germline ends. DNA of the CDR3: TGTGCCAGCAGCTTAGTAAGCATCCGCGCCTCCTATAATTCACCCCTCCACTTT. It translates to CASSLVSIRASYNSPLHF.

The V and J genes are TRBV6-5 and TRBJ2-7; D not resolved. V was clipped by 2 bases and J by 2 bases, with 7 bases between them. Germline CDR1 MNHEY, CDR2 SVGAGI. CDR3 length: 13 amino acids. In nucleotides, the CDR3 is TGTGCCAGCAGTTACGGTCGCGCCTACGAGCAGTACTTC. This sequence encodes CASSYGRAYEQYF.

This clone turned up a few times. The chain employs TRBV5-5 and TRBJ1-5; D perhaps matches TRBD1 (6 bases). This CDR3 comprises 15 residues. Germline lookup yields CDR1 SGHKS and CDR2 YYEKEE (reference sequence). V was shortened by 0 bases and J by 9 bases, with 16 bases between the two germline ends. The CDR3 reads CASSLGGDKMGPQHF. In DNA form, the CDR3 reads TGTGCCAGCAGCTTGGGAGGGGACAAGATGGGGCCCCAGCATTTT.

The chain couples TRBV6-2 or TRBV6-3 to TRBJ2-7; D is undetermined. In germline, CDR1 is MNHEY, CDR2 SVGEGT. This CDR3 contains 14 residues. The V end lost 5 bases, the J end lost 6 bases, and 17 bases lay between the germline ends. CDR3 DNA sequence: TGTGCCAGCAGTATACGCCCCGGGTCGTTCGAGCAGTACTTC. Amino acid sequence: CASSIRPGSFEQYF.

This chain connects TRBV6-5 to TRBJ1-2; the D is unclear. With 0 bases removed from V and 4 bases from J, the gap between germline ends came to 12 bases. CDR1 and CDR2 from the germline V gene are MNHEY and SVGAGI. The CDR3 is made up of 15 amino acids. CDR3 in amino acids: CASSYSRVGGYGYTF. In DNA, the CDR3 is TGTGCCAGCAGTTACTCGAGGGTCGGAGGCTATGGCTACACCTTC.

This sequence joins TRBV11-2 and TRBJ2-7; tentatively, D is TRBD1 (8 bases). CDR1 is SGHAT, CDR2 FQNNGV, per germline. CDR3 length: 17 residues. Trimming stripped 7 bases from V and 2 bases from J, with 24 bases between. DNA of the CDR3: TGTGCCAGCAACAAGGGGGCAGGGGGGGACAGGACCTACGAGCAGTACTTC. Amino acid sequence: CASNKGAGGDRTYEQYF.

This sequence joins TRBV10-3 and TRBJ2-7; perhaps TRBD2 as D (5 bases). V shed 2 bases and J shed 0 bases, with 14 bases lying between them. The CDR3 spans 16 residues. Germline-derived CDR1 and CDR2 are ENHRY and SYGVKD. CDR3 nucleotides: TGTGCCATCAGTGAGCTATTGACGGGAAGCTCCTACGAGCAGTACTTC. Protein sequence: CAISELLTGSSYEQYF.

V gene TRBV20-1 combines with J gene TRBJ2-7, with TRBD1 matching over 10 bases. Germline V CDR1 and CDR2: DFQATT, SNEGSKA (reference sequence). With 8 bases clipped from V and 6 bases from J, the junction kept 4 bases outside the gene matches. The CDR3 runs 11 residues. In nucleotides, the CDR3 is TGCAGTACGGACAGGGGGAGCGAGCAGTACTTC. It translates to CSTDRGSEQYF.

The rearrangement uses TRBV19 and TRBJ2-7; TRBD2 agrees at 12 bases. Germline V CDR1 and CDR2: LNHDA, SQIVND (reference sequence). The trim removed 5 bases at V and 2 bases at J, leaving 4 bases unmatched. The CDR3 spans 15 residues. CDR3 sequence (DNA): TGTGCCAGTAGTTCACTAGCGGGAGGACCCTACGAGCAGTACTTC. This encodes CASSSLAGGPYEQYF.

The chain recombines TRBV9 with TRBJ2-7; D remains ambiguous. CDR1 and CDR2 (germline): SGDLS, YYNGEE. V was trimmed by 0 bases and J by 2 bases, leaving 12 bases between them. The CDR3 totals 15 residues. CDR3 coding DNA: TGTGCCAGCAGCGTAGGTTCACAATCAACCTACGAGCAGTACTTC. It specifies CASSVGSQSTYEQYF.

The chain employs TRBV5-6 and TRBJ2-2; TRBD2 matches at 7 bases. The CDR3 spans 15 residues. Germline CDR1 reads SGHDT; CDR2 reads YYEEEE. With 1 base clipped from V and 3 bases from J, the junction kept 3 bases outside the gene matches. The CDR3 nucleotides are TGTGCCAGCAGCTTGTTGGGGAGGGACACCGGGGAGCTGTTTTTT. Translating it yields CASSLLGRDTGELFF.

The V and J genes are TRBV25-1 and TRBJ2-7; D is perhaps TRBD2 (5 bases). Between the trimmed V and J ends, which lost 5 bases and 7 bases, there was a span of 15 bases. Germline V gives CDR1 MGHDK, CDR2 SYGVNS. The CDR3 totals 13 residues. For the CDR3, the DNA is TGTGCCAGCAGTTGGACCAGCGGCGGGGAGCAGTACTTC. It specifies CASSWTSGGEQYF.

The chain couples TRBV19 to TRBJ2-5; 8 bases align to TRBD2. The CDR3 is 16 amino acids. The germline V gene encodes CDR1 LNHDA and CDR2 SQIVND (reference sequence). The trim removed 4 bases at V and 3 bases at J, leaving 10 bases unmatched. The CDR3 coding sequence is TGTGCCAGTAGTAAGGGACCGGGACTAGAGAAAGAGACCCAGTACTTC. It specifies CASSKGPGLEKETQYF.

This chain uses TRBV28 with TRBJ2-2; D is perhaps TRBD2 (5 bases). The CDR3 totals 14 residues. V was clipped by 5 bases and J by 7 bases, with 14 bases between them. The germline CDR1 and CDR2 sequences are MDHEN and SYDVKM. This chain's CDR3 is CASSRGGKGGELFF. The CDR3 DNA reads TGTGCCAGCAGTCGTGGAGGAAAAGGCGGGGAGCTGTTTTTT. The whole variable domain, remainder taken from reference TRBV28 and TRBJ2-2, is DVKVTQSSRYLVKRTGEKVFLECVQDMDHENMFWYRQDPGLGLRLIYFSYDVKMKEKGDIPEGYSVSREKKERFSLILESASTNQTSMYLCASSRGGKGGELFFGEGSRLTVL.

This chain links TRBV12-3 or TRBV12-4 with TRBJ2-2; D is perhaps TRBD1 (6 bases). Trimming left V 5 bases short and J 6 bases short, with 10 bases between. The CDR3 sequence is 13 residues long. DNA of the CDR3: TGTGCCAGCAGTGGCAGGGGACCCGGGGAGCTGTTTTTT. Residues: CASSGRGPGELFF.

This chain links TRBV7-3 with TRBJ2-1, with 7 nucleotides matching TRBD2. There are 14 residues in the CDR3. Germline CDR1 and CDR2: SGHTA and FQGTGA. The ends lost 5 bases at V and 7 bases at J; junction bases unmatched: 8. The CDR3 DNA reads TGTGCCAGCAGCACAAATCTGGGGGGGAATGAGCAGTTCTTC. Translation: CASSTNLGGNEQFF.

V is TRBV10-3 and J is TRBJ2-7; D may be TRBD1 (6 bases). The V and J ends lost 6 bases and 1 base respectively, with 10 bases between them. Germline-derived CDR1 and CDR2 are ENHRY and SYGVKD. The CDR3 extends over 13 amino acids. The CDR3 nucleotides read TGTGCCATCAGAAACACAGGGTCCTACGAGCAGTACTTC. Residues: CAIRNTGSYEQYF.

The genes are TRBV18 and TRBJ2-2, with 8 positions matching TRBD1. The V gene end was trimmed by 0 bases and the J gene end by 3 bases; junction bases not matched to a gene: 9. CDR3 length equals 18 residues. The germline gives CDR1 KGHSH, CDR2 LQKENI. Here the CDR3 reads CASSPPEARGPDTGELFF. The CDR3 DNA sequence: TGTGCCAGCTCACCACCAGAGGCCAGGGGGCCGGACACCGGGGAGCTGTTTTTT.

This clone was recorded only once. This CDR3 reads CSVGGGYEQYF. The CDR3 coding sequence is TGCAGCGTTGGGGGAGGGTACGAGCAGTACTTC. V gene TRBV29-1 combines with J gene TRBJ2-7; TRBD2 matches 7 bases. The CDR3 sequence is 11 residues long. V gave up 4 bases and J gave up 4 bases; unmatched junction bases: 1. Germline V lookup: CDR1 SQVTM, CDR2 ANQGSEA.

This clone was seen only a few times. The chain employs TRBV10-1 and TRBJ2-1, with 8 positions matching TRBD2. In germline, CDR1 is WNHNN, CDR2 SYGVQD (reference sequence). V was pared by 2 bases and J by 2 bases, with 5 bases of the junction left unmatched. CDR3 length: 16 amino acids. The CDR3 reads CASSEASGSPYNEQFF. CDR3 DNA sequence: TGCGCCAGCAGTGAGGCCAGCGGGAGCCCCTACAATGAGCAGTTCTTC.

The chain recombines TRBV29-1 with TRBJ2-2; D is ambiguous. The CDR3 extends over 13 amino acids. Germline V lookup: CDR1 SQVTM, CDR2 ANQGSEA. V lost 0 bases and J 5 bases, leaving 7 bases between the germline ends. The DNA of the CDR3 is TGCAGCGTTGAAGATTATCAGACCGGGGAGCTGTTTTTT. Amino acids: CSVEDYQTGELFF.

The chain recombines TRBV2 with TRBJ1-2; 8 bases match TRBD1. The CDR3 extends over 14 amino acids. The trim removed 1 base at V and 13 bases at J, leaving 11 bases unmatched. The germline gives CDR1 SNHLY, CDR2 FYNNEI. For the CDR3, the DNA is TGTGCCAGCAGTGAAGACAGGGGGACCCCGCTGGGCACCTTC. Encoded protein: CASSEDRGTPLGTF.

V gene TRBV6-2 or TRBV6-3 combines with J gene TRBJ1-2; 12 positions agree with TRBD1. The CDR3 is 16 amino acids. J was trimmed by 0 bases and V by 5 bases; bases with no gene match: 4. Germline CDR1 is MNHEY and CDR2 is SVGEGT. CDR3 sequence (DNA): TGTGCCAGCAGTGACTGGGACAGGGGGCCTAACTATGGCTACACCTTC. Protein product: CASSDWDRGPNYGYTF.